Below, one T cell receptor beta chain is given with its context. What it recognizes is unknown. Using its own MiXCR run on the reads, TCRdb lists one record per CDR3 protein. The sample lists some 170,000 distinct CDR3 sequences; approximately 18% were seen once. These data are taken from a study of T cell repertoires in cytomegalovirus infection. Findings and limits, study-wide: Cumulated frequencies of public TCR beta families served to identify carriers of CMV plus the relevant HLA.

CDR3 length: 13 residues. Germline CDR1 SQVTM, CDR2 ANQGSEA. Trimming left V 0 bases short and J 7 bases short, with 12 bases between. Source material: CD8+ T cells from PBMCs. This TCR came from a human donor in good health (CMV status not recorded). Some clones in this sample may be carry-over from other donors' samples. The chain links TRBV29-1 to TRBJ1-1; weak D call: TRBD1 (5 bases). The CDR3 sequence: CSVEEGRGGEAFF. The CDR3 nucleotides read TGCAGCGTTGAAGAAGGCCGGGGCGGTGAAGCTTTCTTT.